The T cell receptor (beta chain) described here comes from a study of cytomegalovirus exposure and HLA in healthy donors. PCR primers comprised 60 Vbeta and 13 Jbeta primers. Produced via immunoSEQ multiplex PCR; TCRdb's table is partial and in-frame only. The sample lists roughly 130,000 clones; roughly 80% were seen once. This CDR3 spans 15 amino acids. The germline V gene encodes CDR1 SEHNR and CDR2 FQNEAQ (reference sequence). V lost 6 bases and J 3 bases, leaving 14 bases between the germline ends. Sequencing input: PBMCs. This receptor was identified in a man in his forties in good health and CMV-seronegative. This chain connects TRBV7-9 to TRBJ2-2; tentative D call: TRBD2 (5 bases). The CDR3 region is CASRPRGLHTGELFF. The CDR3 DNA reads as TGTGCCAGCAGGCCCCGGGGTCTCCACACCGGGGAGCTGTTTTTT.